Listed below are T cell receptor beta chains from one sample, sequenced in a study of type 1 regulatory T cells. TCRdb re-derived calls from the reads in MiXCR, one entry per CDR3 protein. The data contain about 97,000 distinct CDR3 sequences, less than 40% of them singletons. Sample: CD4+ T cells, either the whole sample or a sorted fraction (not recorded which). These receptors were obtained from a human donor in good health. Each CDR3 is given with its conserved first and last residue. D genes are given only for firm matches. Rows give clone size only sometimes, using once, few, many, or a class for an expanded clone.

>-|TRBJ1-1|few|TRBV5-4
CASSLEGFTEAFF
TGTGCCAGCAGCTTGGAAGGGTTCACTGAAGCTTTCTTT
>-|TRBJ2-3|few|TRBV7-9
CAPRQGAQYF
TGTGCCCCGCGCCAAGGGGCGCAGTATTTT
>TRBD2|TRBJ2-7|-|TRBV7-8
CASSSTSGMGNEQYF
TGTGCCAGCAGCTCGACTAGCGGGATGGGAAACGAGCAGTACTTC
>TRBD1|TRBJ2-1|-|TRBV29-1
CSVDHRGTYNEQFF
TGCAGCGTTGACCACAGGGGCACCTACAATGAGCAGTTCTTC
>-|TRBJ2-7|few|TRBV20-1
CSARDQIFGSPYEQYF
TGCAGTGCTAGAGATCAAATTTTCGGGAGTCCCTACGAGCAGTACTTC
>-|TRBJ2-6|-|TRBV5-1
CASSLAESGANVLTF
TGCGCCAGCAGCTTGGCGGAATCTGGGGCCAACGTCCTGACTTTC
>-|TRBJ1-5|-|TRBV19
CASSTRTDSKPQHF
TGTGCCAGTAGTACGAGGACAGATTCTAAGCCCCAGCATTTT
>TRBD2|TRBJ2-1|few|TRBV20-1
CSAGLAGSYNEQFF
TGCAGTGCTGGACTAGCGGGCTCCTACAATGAGCAGTTCTTC
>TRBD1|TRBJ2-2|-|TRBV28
CASRRTGSSAELFF
TGTGCCAGCAGGAGGACAGGGTCCTCGGCGGAGCTGTTTTTT
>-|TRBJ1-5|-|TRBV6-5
CASSYSGPAQPQHF
TGTGCCAGCAGTTACTCAGGACCTGCCCAGCCCCAGCATTTT
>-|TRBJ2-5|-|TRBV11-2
CASSLRYPQGFETQYF
TGTGCCAGCAGCTTAAGGTACCCCCAGGGATTTGAGACCCAGTACTTC
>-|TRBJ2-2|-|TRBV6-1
CASSEIGTPRGTGELFF
TGTGCCAGCAGTGAAATTGGGACACCGAGGGGCACCGGGGAGCTGTTTTTT
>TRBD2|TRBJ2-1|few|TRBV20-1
CSAPRGLAGVRNEQFF
TGCAGTGCCCCCCGAGGCCTAGCGGGAGTTAGGAATGAGCAGTTCTTC
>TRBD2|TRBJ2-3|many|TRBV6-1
CASTPETSALTDTQYF
TGTGCCAGCACCCCGGAGACTAGCGCCCTCACAGATACGCAGTATTTT
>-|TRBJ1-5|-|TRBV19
CASSPLRGGRPSSNQPQHF
TGTGCCAGTAGTCCCCTTAGGGGGGGCCGGCCTTCGAGCAATCAGCCCCAGCATTTT
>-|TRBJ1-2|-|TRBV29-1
CSVDGALGYTF
TGCAGCGTTGACGGGGCGCTGGGCTACACCTTC
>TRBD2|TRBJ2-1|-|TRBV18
CASSPGSGVSSYNEQFF
TGTGCCAGCTCACCTGGTAGCGGGGTAAGCTCCTACAATGAGCAGTTCTTC
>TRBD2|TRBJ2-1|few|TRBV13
CASSLGGTTYNEQFF
TGTGCCAGCAGCTTAGGCGGGACTACCTACAATGAGCAGTTCTTC
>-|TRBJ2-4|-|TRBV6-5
CASSYSISDLAKNIQYF
TGTGCCAGCAGTTACTCGATTTCGGATCTAGCCAAAAACATTCAGTACTTC
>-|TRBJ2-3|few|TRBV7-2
CASSFLGSSTDTQYF
TGTGCCAGCAGCTTCCTCGGCAGCTCCACAGATACGCAGTATTTT
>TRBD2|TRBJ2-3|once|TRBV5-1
CASKILGLAGTRDTQYF
TGCGCCAGCAAGATCCTAGGACTAGCGGGAACACGAGATACGCAGTATTTT
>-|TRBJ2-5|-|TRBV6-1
CASSEFGGDGETQYF
TGTGCCAGCAGTGAATTTGGGGGCGACGGGGAGACCCAGTACTTC
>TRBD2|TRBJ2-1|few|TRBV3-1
CASSPSGSSYNEQFF
TGTGCCAGCAGCCCGAGCGGGAGCTCCTACAATGAGCAGTTCTTC
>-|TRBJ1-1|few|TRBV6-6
CASSTSVYTEAFF
TGTGCCAGCAGCACGTCGGTGTACACTGAAGCTTTCTTT
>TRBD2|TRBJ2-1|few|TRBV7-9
CASSSVRLAGGHNEQFF
TGTGCCAGCAGCTCCGTCCGACTAGCGGGAGGCCACAATGAGCAGTTCTTC
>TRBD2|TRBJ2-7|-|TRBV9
CASSVGLAGGPLEQYF
TGTGCCAGCAGCGTTGGACTAGCGGGAGGGCCTCTCGAGCAGTACTTC
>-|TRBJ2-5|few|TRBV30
CAWTEDRQETQYF
TGTGCCTGGACCGAAGACAGACAAGAGACCCAGTACTTC
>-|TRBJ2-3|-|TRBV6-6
CASSPGGPSTDTQYF
TGTGCCAGCAGCCCCGGGGGTCCTAGCACAGATACGCAGTATTTT
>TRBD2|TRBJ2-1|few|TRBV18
CASKWDGRNGGEQFF
TGTGCCAGCAAATGGGACGGGAGGAATGGCGGTGAGCAGTTCTTC
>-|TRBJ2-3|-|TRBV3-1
CASSQGLHTSTDTQYF
TGTGCCAGCAGCCAGGGACTTCATACTAGCACAGATACGCAGTATTTT
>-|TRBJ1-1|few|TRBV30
CAWSVGGKSTAFF
TGTGCCTGGAGTGTAGGAGGGAAGTCGACGGCTTTCTTT
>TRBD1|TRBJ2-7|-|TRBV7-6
CASSLARGGGSYEEYF
TGTGCCAGCAGCTTAGCGCGAGGGGGCGGCTCCTACGAGGAGTACTTC
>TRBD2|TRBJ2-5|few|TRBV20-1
CSARVVAGSSGTQYF
TGCAGTGCTAGAGTCGTAGCGGGGTCCTCGGGGACCCAGTACTTC